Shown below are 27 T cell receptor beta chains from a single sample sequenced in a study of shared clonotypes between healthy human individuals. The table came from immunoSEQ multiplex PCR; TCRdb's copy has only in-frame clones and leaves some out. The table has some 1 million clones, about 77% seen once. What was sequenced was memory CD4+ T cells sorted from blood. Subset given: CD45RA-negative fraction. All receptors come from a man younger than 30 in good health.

The CDR3 sequence is CASSEVEENYGYTF. The CDR3 nucleotides read TGTGCCAGCAGTGAGGTGGAGGAGAACTATGGCTACACCTTC. The chain couples TRBV2 to TRBJ1-2, with D uncertain. The CDR3 runs 14 residues. Trimming took off 3 bases at V and 2 bases at J, with 10 bases between the two ends. Germline CDR1 and CDR2: SNHLY and FYNNEI.

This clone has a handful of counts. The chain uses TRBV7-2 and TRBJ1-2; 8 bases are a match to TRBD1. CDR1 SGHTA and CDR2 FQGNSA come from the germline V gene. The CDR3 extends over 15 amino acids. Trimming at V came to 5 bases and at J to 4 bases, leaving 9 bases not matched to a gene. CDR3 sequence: CASSAQTGEGYGYTF. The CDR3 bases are TGTGCCAGCAGCGCCCAGACAGGGGAAGGCTATGGCTACACCTTC.

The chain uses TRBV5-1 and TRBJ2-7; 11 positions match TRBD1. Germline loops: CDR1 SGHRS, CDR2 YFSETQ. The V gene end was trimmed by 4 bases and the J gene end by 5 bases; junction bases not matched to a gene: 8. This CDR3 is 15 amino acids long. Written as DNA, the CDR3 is TGCGCCAGCAGCCCAGGGACAGGGGGTATGGACGAGCAGTACTTC. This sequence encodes CASSPGTGGMDEQYF.

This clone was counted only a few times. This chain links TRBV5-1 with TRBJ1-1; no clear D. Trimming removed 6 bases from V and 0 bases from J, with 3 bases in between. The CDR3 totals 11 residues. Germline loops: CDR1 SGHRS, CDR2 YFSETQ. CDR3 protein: CASKMNTEAFF. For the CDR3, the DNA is TGCGCCAGCAAGATGAACACTGAAGCTTTCTTT.

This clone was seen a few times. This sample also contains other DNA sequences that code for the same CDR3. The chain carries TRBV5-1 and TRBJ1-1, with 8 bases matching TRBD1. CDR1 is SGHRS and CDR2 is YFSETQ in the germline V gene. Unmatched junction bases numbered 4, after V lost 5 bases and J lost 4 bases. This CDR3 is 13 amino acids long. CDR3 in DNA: TGCGCCAGCAGTTTACAGGGGGGCACTGAAGCTTTCTTT. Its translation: CASSLQGGTEAFF.

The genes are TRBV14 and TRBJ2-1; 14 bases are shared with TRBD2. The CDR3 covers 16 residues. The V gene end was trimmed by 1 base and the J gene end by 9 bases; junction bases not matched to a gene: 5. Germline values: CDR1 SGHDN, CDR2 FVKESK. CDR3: CASSQGGTSGGAEQFF. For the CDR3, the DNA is TGTGCCAGCAGCCAAGGGGGGACTAGCGGGGGTGCTGAGCAGTTCTTC.

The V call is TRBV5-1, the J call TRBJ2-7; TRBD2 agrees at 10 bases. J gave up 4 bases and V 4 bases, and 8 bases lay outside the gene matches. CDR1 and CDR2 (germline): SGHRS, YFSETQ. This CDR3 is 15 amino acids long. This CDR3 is CASSATGTSVYEQYF. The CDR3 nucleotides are TGCGCCAGCAGCGCTACCGGGACTAGCGTTTACGAGCAGTACTTC.

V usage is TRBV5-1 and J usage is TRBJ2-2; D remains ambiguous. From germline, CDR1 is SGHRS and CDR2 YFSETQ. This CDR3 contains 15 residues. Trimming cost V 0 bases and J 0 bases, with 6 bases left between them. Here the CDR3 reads CASSLAAANTGELFF. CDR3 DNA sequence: TGCGCCAGCAGCTTGGCGGCGGCGAACACCGGGGAGCTGTTTTTT.

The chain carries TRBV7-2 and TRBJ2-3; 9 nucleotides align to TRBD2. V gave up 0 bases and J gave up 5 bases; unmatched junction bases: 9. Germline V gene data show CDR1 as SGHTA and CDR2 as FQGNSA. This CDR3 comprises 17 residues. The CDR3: CASSLAQAGGRKDTQYF. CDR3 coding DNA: TGTGCCAGCAGCTTAGCGCAAGCGGGAGGCCGTAAAGATACGCAGTATTTT.

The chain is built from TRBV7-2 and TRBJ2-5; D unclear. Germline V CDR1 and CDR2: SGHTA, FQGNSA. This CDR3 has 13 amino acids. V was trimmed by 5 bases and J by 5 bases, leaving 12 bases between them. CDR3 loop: CASSPGYLETQYF. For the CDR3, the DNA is TGTGCCAGCAGCCCTGGGTATCTCGAGACCCAGTACTTC.

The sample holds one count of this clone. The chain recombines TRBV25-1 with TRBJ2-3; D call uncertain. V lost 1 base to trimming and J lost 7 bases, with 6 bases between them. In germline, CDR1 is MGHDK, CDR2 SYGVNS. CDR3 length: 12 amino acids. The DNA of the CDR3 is TGTGCCAGCAGTGAATCGGAGTATACGCAGTATTTT. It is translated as CASSESEYTQYF.

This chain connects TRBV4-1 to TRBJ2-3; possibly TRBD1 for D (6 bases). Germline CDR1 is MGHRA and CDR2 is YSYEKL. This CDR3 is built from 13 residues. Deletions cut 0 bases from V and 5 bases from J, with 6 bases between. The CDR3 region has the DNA TGCGCCAGCAGCCAAGAAGGGGGAGATACGCAGTATTTT. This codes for CASSQEGGDTQYF.

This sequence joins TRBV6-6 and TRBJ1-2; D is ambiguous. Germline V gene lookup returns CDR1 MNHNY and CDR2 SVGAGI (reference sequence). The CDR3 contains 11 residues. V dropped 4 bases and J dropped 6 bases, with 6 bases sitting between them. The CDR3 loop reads CASSSQNGYTF. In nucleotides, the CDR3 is TGTGCCAGCAGTTCACAAAATGGCTACACCTTC.

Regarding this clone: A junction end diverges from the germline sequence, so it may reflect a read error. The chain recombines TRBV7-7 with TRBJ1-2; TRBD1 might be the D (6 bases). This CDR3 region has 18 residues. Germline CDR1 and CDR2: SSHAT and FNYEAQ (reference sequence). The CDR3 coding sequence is TGTGCTAGCAGCTTAGCCCCTGGACAGAGGAATATTAACTATGGCTACACCTTC. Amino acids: CASSLAPGQRNINYGYTF.

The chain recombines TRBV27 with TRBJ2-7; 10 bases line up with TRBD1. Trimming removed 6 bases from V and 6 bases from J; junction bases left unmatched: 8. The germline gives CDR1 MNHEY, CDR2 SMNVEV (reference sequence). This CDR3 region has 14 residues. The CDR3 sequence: CASRAGQGNREQYF. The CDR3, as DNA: TGTGCCAGCAGGGCGGGACAGGGGAATCGCGAGCAGTACTTC.

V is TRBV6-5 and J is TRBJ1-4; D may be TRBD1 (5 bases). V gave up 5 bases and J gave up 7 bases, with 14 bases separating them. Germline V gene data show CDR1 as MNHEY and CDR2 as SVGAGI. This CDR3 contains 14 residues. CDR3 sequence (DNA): TGTGCCAGCAGTAGGACACTATCGGGTGAAAAACTGTTTTTT. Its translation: CASSRTLSGEKLFF.

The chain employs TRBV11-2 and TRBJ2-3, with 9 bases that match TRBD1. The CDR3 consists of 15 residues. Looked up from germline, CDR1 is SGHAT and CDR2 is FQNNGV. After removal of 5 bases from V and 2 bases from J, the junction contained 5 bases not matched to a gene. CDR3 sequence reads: CASSLTGGNTDTQYF. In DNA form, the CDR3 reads TGTGCCAGCAGCCTCACAGGGGGCAACACAGATACGCAGTATTTT.

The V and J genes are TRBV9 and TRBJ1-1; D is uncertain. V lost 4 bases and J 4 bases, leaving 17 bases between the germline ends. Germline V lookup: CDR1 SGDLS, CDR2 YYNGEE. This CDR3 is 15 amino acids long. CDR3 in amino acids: CASSFSGGQGTEAFF. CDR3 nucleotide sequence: TGTGCCAGCAGCTTCTCCGGCGGGCAAGGCACTGAAGCTTTCTTT. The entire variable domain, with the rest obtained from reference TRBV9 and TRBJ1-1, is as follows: DSGVTQTPKHLITATGQRVTLRCSPRSGDLSVYWYQQSLDQGLQFLIQYYNGEERAKGNILERFSAQQFPDLHSELNLSSLELGDSALYFCASSFSGGQGTEAFFGQGTRLTVV.

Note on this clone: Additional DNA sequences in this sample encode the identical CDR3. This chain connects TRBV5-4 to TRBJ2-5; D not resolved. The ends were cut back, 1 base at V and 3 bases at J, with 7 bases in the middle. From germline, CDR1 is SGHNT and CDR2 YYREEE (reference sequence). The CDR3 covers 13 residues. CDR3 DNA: TGTGCCAGCAGCTTGATGGGCGAAGAGACCCAGTACTTC. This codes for CASSLMGEETQYF.

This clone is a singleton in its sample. The CDR3 is CASSYLGTRGVGEQYF. Written as DNA, the CDR3 is TGTGCCAGCAGTTACTTAGGGACAAGGGGTGTCGGCGAGCAGTACTTC. The J gene is TRBJ2-7, the V gene TRBV6-5, with TRBD1 as a possible D gene (6 bases). V was shortened by 1 base and J by 6 bases, with 19 bases between the two germline ends. CDR3 length equals 16 residues. Germline V lookup: CDR1 MNHEY, CDR2 SVGAGI.

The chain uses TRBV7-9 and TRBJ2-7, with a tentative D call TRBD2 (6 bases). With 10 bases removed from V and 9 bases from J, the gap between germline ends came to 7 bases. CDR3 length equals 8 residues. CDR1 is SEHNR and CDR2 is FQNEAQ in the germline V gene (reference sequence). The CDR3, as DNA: TGTGCCAAAGCGGGGCAGTACTTC. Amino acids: CAKAGQYF.

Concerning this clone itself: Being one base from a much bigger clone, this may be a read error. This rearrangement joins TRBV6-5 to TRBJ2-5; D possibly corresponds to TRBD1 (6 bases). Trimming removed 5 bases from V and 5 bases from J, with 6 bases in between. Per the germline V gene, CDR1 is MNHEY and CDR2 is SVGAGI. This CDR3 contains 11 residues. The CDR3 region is CASSQGETQYF. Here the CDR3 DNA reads TGTGCCAGCAGTCAGGGGGAGACCCAGTACTTC.

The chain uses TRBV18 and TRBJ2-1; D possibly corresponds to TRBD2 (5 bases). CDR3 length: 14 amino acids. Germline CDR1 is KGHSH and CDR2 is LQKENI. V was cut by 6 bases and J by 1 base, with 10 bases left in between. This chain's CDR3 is CASSPGLSYNEQFF. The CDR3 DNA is TGTGCCAGCTCCCCTGGACTTTCCTACAATGAGCAGTTCTTC.

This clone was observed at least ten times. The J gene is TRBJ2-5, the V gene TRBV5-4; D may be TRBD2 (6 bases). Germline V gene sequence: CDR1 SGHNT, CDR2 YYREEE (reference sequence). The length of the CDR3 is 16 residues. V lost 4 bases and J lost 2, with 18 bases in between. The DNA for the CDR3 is TGTGCCAGCAGCCCGACCGGGACTGGTTATCAAGAGACCCAGTACTTC. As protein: CASSPTGTGYQETQYF.

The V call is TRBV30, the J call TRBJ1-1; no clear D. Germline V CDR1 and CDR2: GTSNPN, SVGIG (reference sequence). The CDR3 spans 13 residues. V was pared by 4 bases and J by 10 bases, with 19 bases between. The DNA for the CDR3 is TGTGCCTGGATACCCCACACCGCCCCGAGAGCTTTCTTT. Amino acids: CAWIPHTAPRAFF.

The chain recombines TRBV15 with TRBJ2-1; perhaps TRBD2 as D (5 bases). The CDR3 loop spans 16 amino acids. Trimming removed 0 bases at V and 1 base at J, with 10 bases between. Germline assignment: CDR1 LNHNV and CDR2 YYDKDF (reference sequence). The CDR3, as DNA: TGTGCCACCAGCAGAGATCGTGGGAGTTCCTACAATGAGCAGTTCTTC. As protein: CATSRDRGSSYNEQFF.

This CDR3 is CASSPRQALQPQHF. In nucleotides, the CDR3 is TGTGCCAGCAGCCCGAGACAGGCCCTTCAGCCCCAGCATTTT. This chain joins TRBV7-2 and TRBJ1-5; maybe TRBD1 (6 bases). Germline values: CDR1 SGHTA, CDR2 FQGNSA. The V end was cut by 5 bases, the J end by 6 bases, with 14 bases between. The CDR3 runs to 14 residues.